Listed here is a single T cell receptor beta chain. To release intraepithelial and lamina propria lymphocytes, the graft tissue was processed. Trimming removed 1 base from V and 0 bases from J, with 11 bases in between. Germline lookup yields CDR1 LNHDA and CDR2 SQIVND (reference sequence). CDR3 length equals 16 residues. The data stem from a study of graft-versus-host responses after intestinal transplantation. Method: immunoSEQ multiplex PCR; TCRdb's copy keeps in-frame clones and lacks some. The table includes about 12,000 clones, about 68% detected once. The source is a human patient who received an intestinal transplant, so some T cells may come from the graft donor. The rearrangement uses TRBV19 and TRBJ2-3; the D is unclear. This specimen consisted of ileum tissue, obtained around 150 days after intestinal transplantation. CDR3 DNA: TGTGCCAGTAGTATAGCGGGTCTCATCAGCACAGATACGCAGTATTTT. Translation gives CASSIAGLISTDTQYF.